The clone carrying this T cell receptor beta chain was counted ten times or more. Its antigen is undetermined. Molecular-barcoded quantitative 5'-RACE produced these TCR beta libraries. TCRdb reanalysed the 5' RACE reads using MiXCR and keeps one entry per CDR3 protein. The sample lists under 300,000 distinct CDR3 sequences, 15% to 20% seen once, with approximately 32% in the top ten. The V gene's germline CDR1 is LGHNA and CDR2 YSLEER. V was trimmed by 3 bases and J by 4 bases, leaving 21 bases between them. CDR3 length: 18 amino acids. This entry comes from a study of CD8 T cells in ankylosing spondylitis. Study results and limitations: Certain motif variants had earlier appeared in reactive arthritis synovial fluid and blood. The study identified a TCR beta motif of several highly homologous variants that appeared characteristic of ankylosing spondylitis blood.

The J gene is TRBJ2-2, the V gene TRBV4-3, with D possibly matching TRBD2 (6 bases). The source material was blood, either unsorted or a sorted T cell fraction (not recorded which). The source of this sequence is a male donor with ankylosing spondylitis or in good health (not recorded which). CDR3 DNA: TGCGCCAGCAGCCAGTCTACGGGAGAGCTAGTAGCCACCGGGGAGCTGTTTTTT. Translation gives CASSQSTGELVATGELFF.